This TCR beta chain was observed in a study of shared clonotypes between healthy human individuals. Sequenced by immunoSEQ multiplex PCR; TCRdb stores in-frame clones only, minus some. The table lists some 1.5 million clones, 95% to 99% of them singletons. The receptor was isolated from a man aged 30-40 years in good health. Sequencing input: naive CD4+ T cells sorted from blood. Stated subset: CD45RA+ positively selected.

The CDR3 DNA sequence: TGTGCCAGCGGTAAAACCGGGCTCACAAATGAGCAGTTCTTC. This sequence encodes CASGKTGLTNEQFF. The chain couples TRBV19 to TRBJ2-1, with D unclear. This CDR3 spans 14 amino acids. The germline V gene encodes CDR1 LNHDA and CDR2 SQIVND (reference sequence). V was shortened by 9 bases and J by 7 bases, with 19 bases between the two germline ends.